The 29 T cell receptor beta chains below all came from one sample that was sequenced in a study of T cell changes during pregnancy in multiple sclerosis. Repertoires were generated with immunoSEQ multiplex PCR, while TCRdb's copy carries only in-frame clones and drops some. The data show over 60,000 clones, roughly 89% seen once. Specimen: peripheral blood, collected in the third trimester of pregnancy. The receptors originated from a female donor in good health, enrolled as a control in a pregnancy study.

J is TRBJ2-3 and V is TRBV20-1; D is uncertain. Germline-derived CDR1 and CDR2 are DFQATT and SNEGSKA (reference sequence). Trimming pared 4 bases from V and 6 bases from J, leaving 8 bases between. The CDR3 is made up of 11 amino acids. Here the CDR3 DNA reads TGCAGTGCTATACTATACGATACGCAGTATTTT. As protein: CSAILYDTQYF.

The chain recombines TRBV6-4 with TRBJ2-7; D perhaps matches TRBD2 (5 bases). The V end lost 7 bases, the J end lost 2 bases, and 18 bases lay between the germline ends. Germline CDR1 reads MRHNA; CDR2 reads SNTAGT. This CDR3 is 15 amino acids long. CDR3 nucleotides: TGTGCCAGCACCAACATGAGTCCCGGGACCTACGAGCAGTACTTC. Encoded protein: CASTNMSPGTYEQYF.

This chain connects TRBV18 to TRBJ1-3; D perhaps matches TRBD1 (5 bases). The V end was cut by 4 bases, the J end by 0 bases, with 13 bases between. This CDR3 has 16 amino acids. Germline values: CDR1 KGHSH, CDR2 LQKENI. CDR3 residues: CASSLSLTVSGNTIYF. In DNA, the CDR3 is TGTGCCAGCTCACTTAGTCTGACAGTCTCTGGAAACACCATATATTTT.

This chain uses TRBV27 with TRBJ1-5; TRBD1 matches at 10 bases. V shed 0 bases and J 7 bases; nucleotides not matched to a gene: 3. Germline V CDR1 and CDR2: MNHEY, SMNVEV (reference sequence). The CDR3 has 15 residues. This CDR3 is CASSLSTGGMQPQHF. CDR3 coding DNA: TGTGCCAGCAGTTTATCGACAGGGGGCATGCAGCCCCAGCATTTT.

The J gene is TRBJ1-1, the V gene TRBV15; 8 bases match TRBD1. Germline values: CDR1 LNHNV, CDR2 YYDKDF (reference sequence). Trimming cost V 5 bases and J 4 bases; bases outside gene matches: 15. The CDR3 runs to 17 residues. Written as DNA, the CDR3 is TGTGCCACCAGCTTCGGACAGGGTTCAGGGATGATCACTGAAGCTTTCTTT. Encoded protein: CATSFGQGSGMITEAFF.

The chain recombines TRBV18 with TRBJ2-2; weak D call: TRBD1 (6 bases). Deletions cut 10 bases from V and 5 bases from J, with 17 bases between. Germline CDR1 KGHSH, CDR2 LQKENI. CDR3 size: 14 residues. For the CDR3, the DNA is TGTGCCACCATGAGGACAGATCGAACCGGGGAGCTGTTTTTT. Translated, it gives CATMRTDRTGELFF.

The V and J genes are TRBV30 and TRBJ2-5, with 8 bases matching TRBD2. Germline trimming cut 3 bases from V and 1 base from J; bases unmatched to any gene: 1. The CDR3 covers 13 residues. Looked up from germline, CDR1 is GTSNPN and CDR2 is SVGIG (reference sequence). Here the CDR3 DNA reads TGTGCCTGGAGCGGGAGGGCCCAAGAGACCCAGTACTTC. Translating gives CAWSGRAQETQYF.

In DNA, the CDR3 is TGCGCCAGCAGCCAAACGACAGGGAGGAGCACTGAAGCTTTCTTT. It is translated as CASSQTTGRSTEAFF. The chain recombines TRBV4-1 with TRBJ1-1, with 7 bases matching TRBD1. The J segment lost 4 bases and the V segment lost 2 bases, leaving 7 bases of the junction unmatched. This CDR3 contains 15 residues. Per the germline V gene, CDR1 is MGHRA and CDR2 is YSYEKL.

In this sample, this clone turned up once. J is TRBJ2-7 and V is TRBV6-6; 10 positions agree with TRBD1. Trimming removed 5 bases from V and 5 bases from J; junction bases left unmatched: 6. The CDR3 consists of 14 residues. CDR1 and CDR2 from the germline V gene are MNHNY and SVGAGI (reference sequence). The chain's CDR3 is CASSPRTGGNEQYF. The CDR3 DNA is TGTGCCAGCAGTCCGCGGACAGGGGGGAACGAGCAGTACTTC.

The chain carries TRBV6-5 and TRBJ2-5; D is possibly TRBD2 (6 bases). Germline-derived CDR1 and CDR2 are MNHEY and SVGAGI. CDR3 length: 12 amino acids. V lost 9 bases and J lost 2, with 10 bases in between. The CDR3 nucleotides are TGTGCCAGTGCGGGACGACAAGAGACCCAGTACTTC. Translation: CASAGRQETQYF.

The DNA of the CDR3 is TGTGCCAGTAGTATAGGACAGGGATTTGGGGAAGAGACCCAGTACTTC. This gives the protein CASSIGQGFGEETQYF. The V call is TRBV19, the J call TRBJ2-5; 7 nucleotides align to TRBD1. V lost 1 base to trimming and J lost 3 bases; unmatched junction nucleotides: 8. The germline CDR1 and CDR2 sequences are LNHDA and SQIVND (reference sequence). This CDR3 region has 16 residues.

V and J are TRBV7-9 and TRBJ2-5; 11 bases map to TRBD2. Germline values: CDR1 SEHNR, CDR2 FQNEAQ (reference sequence). V was clipped by 5 bases and J by 3 bases; unmatched bases: 5. The length of the CDR3 is 15 residues. The CDR3 DNA follows: TGTGCCAGCAGCCCGGGACTAGCGGCTGAAGAGACCCAGTACTTC. This codes for CASSPGLAAEETQYF.

This chain links TRBV7-9 with TRBJ2-7; D is uncertain. The CDR3 contains 13 residues. V was shortened by 1 base and J by 7 bases, with 11 bases between the two germline ends. Germline loops: CDR1 SEHNR, CDR2 FQNEAQ (reference sequence). The CDR3 sequence: CASSLGSDKEQYF. The CDR3 DNA follows: TGTGCCAGCAGCTTAGGCAGCGATAAGGAGCAGTACTTC.

The rearrangement links TRBV11-1 to TRBJ1-2; no clear D. CDR3 length: 12 amino acids. The V gene lost 1 base and the J gene lost 7 bases, with 7 bases spanning the gap. Per germline, CDR1 SGHAT and CDR2 FQDESV (reference sequence). The DNA for the CDR3 is TGTGCCAGCAGCTTAGGAGGTACTGGCTACACCTTC. Translated, it gives CASSLGGTGYTF.

This clone was seen a handful of times. The genes are TRBV5-1 and TRBJ1-6, with 8 bases matching TRBD1. This CDR3 spans 15 amino acids. Looked up from germline, CDR1 is SGHRS and CDR2 is YFSETQ. Losses at the gene ends were 4 bases for V and 7 bases for J; bases not matched to a gene: 7. In DNA form, the CDR3 reads TGCGCCAGCAGCCTTGGACAGGGTTTCAATTCACCCCTCCACTTT. This sequence encodes CASSLGQGFNSPLHF. Complete variable domain (other parts from reference TRBV5-1 and TRBJ1-6): KAGVTQTPRYLIKTRGQQVTLSCSPISGHRSVSWYQQTPGQGLQFLFEYFSETQRNKGNFPGRFSGRQFSNSRSEMNVSTLELGDSALYLCASSLGQGFNSPLHFGNGTRLTVT.

This clone occurred once. The rearrangement joins TRBV9 to TRBJ2-3, with 7 bases identical to TRBD2. Germline V gives CDR1 SGDLS, CDR2 YYNGEE. This CDR3 contains 15 residues. The J segment lost 0 bases and the V segment lost 4 bases, leaving 5 bases of the junction unmatched. The CDR3 bases are TGTGCCAGCAGCCCTAGCGGCTATAGCACAGATACGCAGTATTTT. It encodes CASSPSGYSTDTQYF.

The chain recombines TRBV25-1 with TRBJ2-3; 10 nucleotides align to TRBD1. Per the germline V gene, CDR1 is MGHDK and CDR2 is SYGVNS. This CDR3 has 15 residues. Unmatched junction bases numbered 7, after V lost 6 bases and J lost 4 bases. The CDR3, as DNA: TGTGCCAGCAGCTACAGAGGACAGGGGGCAGATACGCAGTATTTT. It specifies CASSYRGQGADTQYF.

This chain links TRBV7-6 with TRBJ2-2, with TRBD2 matching 8 bases. V gave up 1 base and J gave up 2 bases; unmatched junction bases: 6. Germline V gene sequence: CDR1 SGHVS, CDR2 FNYEAQ. The CDR3 runs 17 residues. The CDR3 reads CASSLGARTSNTGELFF. The CDR3 coding sequence is TGTGCCAGCAGCTTAGGGGCGCGGACTAGCAACACCGGGGAGCTGTTTTTT.

There are a few counts of this clone. This chain joins TRBV9 and TRBJ2-1; TRBD2 matches 12 bases. The CDR3 has 16 amino acids. The V and J ends lost 0 bases and 8 bases, in that order; junction bases with no gene match: 6. The germline V gene has CDR1 SGDLS and CDR2 YYNGEE. The CDR3 sequence is CASSVGLAGGIDEQFF. The CDR3 DNA reads TGTGCCAGCAGCGTAGGGCTAGCGGGAGGGATCGATGAGCAGTTCTTC. The complete variable domain, with remaining parts taken from reference TRBV9 and TRBJ2-1, reads DSGVTQTPKHLITATGQRVTLRCSPRSGDLSVYWYQQSLDQGLQFLIQYYNGEERAKGNILERFSAQQFPDLHSELNLSSLELGDSALYFCASSVGLAGGIDEQFFGPGTRLTVL.

The V and J genes are TRBV15 and TRBJ2-1, with 8 bases aligning to TRBD1. The CDR3 is made up of 16 amino acids. Germline lookup yields CDR1 LNHNV and CDR2 YYDKDF (reference sequence). V was clipped by 3 bases and J by 8 bases; unmatched bases: 12. The CDR3, as DNA: TGTGCCACCAGCAGTCTGCCAGGGGGCTCTTTGGATGAGCAGTTCTTC. This codes for CATSSLPGGSLDEQFF.

The chain combines TRBV2 with TRBJ1-1; D remains ambiguous. The V gene's germline CDR1 is SNHLY and CDR2 FYNNEI. The CDR3 is made up of 12 amino acids. The ends were cut back, 1 base at V and 10 bases at J, with 10 bases in the middle. CDR3 in amino acids: CASSEDRSRAFF. In DNA, the CDR3 is TGTGCCAGCAGTGAAGACAGATCGCGAGCTTTCTTT.

This clone showed up just once. The chain employs TRBV19 and TRBJ1-4, with D perhaps TRBD1 (6 bases). There are 15 residues in the CDR3. Looked up from germline, CDR1 is LNHDA and CDR2 is SQIVND (reference sequence). With 5 bases removed from V and 4 bases from J, the gap between germline ends came to 14 bases. DNA for the CDR3: TGTGCCAGTAGTGGACGGACAGCCCTTAATGAAAAACTGTTTTTT. This codes for CASSGRTALNEKLFF.

V usage is TRBV6-1 and J usage is TRBJ2-2; tentative D call: TRBD2 (5 bases). Between the trimmed V and J ends, which lost 3 bases and 3 bases, there was a span of 5 bases. The germline V gene encodes CDR1 MNHNS and CDR2 SASEGT. The CDR3 contains 13 residues. CDR3 bases: TGTGCCAGCAGTGAGAGGGACACCGGGGAGCTGTTTTTT. Its protein is CASSERDTGELFF.

The chain recombines TRBV4-1 with TRBJ2-3, with 8 bases that match TRBD2. The CDR3 contains 15 residues. Germline loops: CDR1 MGHRA, CDR2 YSYEKL. With 4 bases clipped from V and 5 bases from J, the junction kept 8 bases outside the gene matches. The CDR3 spells CASSPAGRGRDTQYF. The CDR3 DNA is TGCGCCAGCAGCCCAGCCGGGAGGGGGAGAGATACGCAGTATTTT.

V gene TRBV7-2 combines with J gene TRBJ2-1; 8 nucleotides agree with TRBD2. V trimming: 5 bases; J trimming: 4 bases; junction bases outside the gene matches: 7. The V gene's germline CDR1 is SGHTA and CDR2 FQGNSA. The CDR3 runs to 15 residues. The CDR3 spells CASSRLAGTYNEQFF. As DNA, the CDR3 is TGTGCCAGCAGCCGCCTAGCGGGTACGTACAATGAGCAGTTCTTC.

The chain carries TRBV29-1 and TRBJ2-1; 7 bases fit TRBD2. The CDR3 covers 14 residues. Germline V gene sequence: CDR1 SQVTM, CDR2 ANQGSEA. J lost 2 bases, V lost 7 bases, and 8 bases had no gene match. In nucleotides, the CDR3 is TGCAGCGCCCCCTTAAGCGGGACCTACAATGAGCAGTTCTTC. Translated, it gives CSAPLSGTYNEQFF.

J is TRBJ2-3 and V is TRBV14, with 11 bases identical to TRBD2. Germline V gives CDR1 SGHDN, CDR2 FVKESK. Trimming took 1 base from V and 1 from J; bases not matched to a gene: 10. The CDR3 runs to 19 residues. The CDR3 is CASSQGVLAGGFGTDTQYF. The CDR3 DNA sequence: TGTGCCAGCAGCCAAGGGGTCCTAGCGGGAGGCTTCGGCACAGATACGCAGTATTTT.

The J gene is TRBJ1-1, the V gene TRBV11-2; the D is unclear. Germline CDR1 and CDR2: SGHAT and FQNNGV. This CDR3 contains 14 residues. V was shortened by 3 bases and J by 4 bases, with 12 bases between the two germline ends. The CDR3 spells CASSLAGGGTEAFF. For the CDR3, the DNA is TGTGCCAGCAGCTTGGCGGGAGGCGGCACTGAAGCTTTCTTT.

V gene TRBV5-5 combines with J gene TRBJ2-7; 7 bases align to TRBD2. The CDR3 has 12 residues. Germline assignment: CDR1 SGHKS and CDR2 YYEKEE (reference sequence). V shed 3 bases and J 3 bases; nucleotides not matched to a gene: 0. The chain's CDR3 is CASSWEGYEQYF. CDR3 sequence (DNA): TGTGCCAGCAGCTGGGAGGGCTACGAGCAGTACTTC.